This TCR beta chain was observed in a study of blood T cell repertoires in COVID-19. The protocol was immunoSEQ multiplex PCR, while the TCRdb copy is restricted to in-frame clones and leaves out a portion. The sample yields approximately 290,000 clones, 80% to 95% seen once. Cohort 3 donors counted as recovered after two negative PCRs, clearance, or resolved symptoms. The ends lost 4 bases at V and 4 bases at J; junction bases unmatched: 3. Germline V gene data show CDR1 as SNHLY and CDR2 as FYNNEI. The CDR3 runs to 16 residues. This clonotype originated in a woman in her twenties or thirties who had recovered from COVID-19. The chain employs TRBV2 and TRBJ2-5; 16 bases match TRBD2. The material sequenced was PBMCs or T cells enriched from blood (not recorded which). The CDR3 reads CASSGGTSGRGETQYF. Here the CDR3 DNA reads TGTGCCAGCAGTGGGGGGACTAGCGGGAGGGGAGAGACCCAGTACTTC.